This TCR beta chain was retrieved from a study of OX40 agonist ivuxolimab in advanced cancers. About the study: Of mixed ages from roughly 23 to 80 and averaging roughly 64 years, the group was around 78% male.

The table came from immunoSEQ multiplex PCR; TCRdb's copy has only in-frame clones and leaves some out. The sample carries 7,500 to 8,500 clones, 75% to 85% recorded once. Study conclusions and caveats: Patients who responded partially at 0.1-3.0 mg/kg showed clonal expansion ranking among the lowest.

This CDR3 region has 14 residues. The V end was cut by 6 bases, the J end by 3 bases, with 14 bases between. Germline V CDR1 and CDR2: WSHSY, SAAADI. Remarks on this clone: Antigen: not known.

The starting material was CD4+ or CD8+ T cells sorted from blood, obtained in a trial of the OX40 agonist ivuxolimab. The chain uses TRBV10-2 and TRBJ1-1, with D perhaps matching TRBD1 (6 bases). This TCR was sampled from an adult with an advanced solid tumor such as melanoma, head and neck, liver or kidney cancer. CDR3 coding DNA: TGCGCCAGCAGGGCCGGACAGTTTGACACTGAAGCTTTCTTT. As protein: CASRAGQFDTEAFF.